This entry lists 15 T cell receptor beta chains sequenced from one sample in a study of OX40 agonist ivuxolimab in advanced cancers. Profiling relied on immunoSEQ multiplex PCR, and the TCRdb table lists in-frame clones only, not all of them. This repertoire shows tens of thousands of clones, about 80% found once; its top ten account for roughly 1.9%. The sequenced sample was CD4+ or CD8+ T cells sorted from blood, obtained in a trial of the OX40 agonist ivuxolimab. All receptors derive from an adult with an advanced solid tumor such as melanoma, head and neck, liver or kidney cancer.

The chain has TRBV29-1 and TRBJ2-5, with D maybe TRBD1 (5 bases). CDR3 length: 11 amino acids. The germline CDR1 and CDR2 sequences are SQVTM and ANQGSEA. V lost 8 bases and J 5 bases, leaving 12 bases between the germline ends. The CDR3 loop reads CSWGFRETQYF. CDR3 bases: TGCAGCTGGGGCTTCCGGGAGACCCAGTACTTC.

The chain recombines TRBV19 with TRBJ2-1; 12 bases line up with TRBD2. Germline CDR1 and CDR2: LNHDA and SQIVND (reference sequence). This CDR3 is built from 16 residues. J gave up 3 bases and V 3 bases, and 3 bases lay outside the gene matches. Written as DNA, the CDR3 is TGTGCCAGTAGTATGTCTAGCGGGGGGGTCTACAATGAGCAGTTCTTC. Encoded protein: CASSMSSGGVYNEQFF.

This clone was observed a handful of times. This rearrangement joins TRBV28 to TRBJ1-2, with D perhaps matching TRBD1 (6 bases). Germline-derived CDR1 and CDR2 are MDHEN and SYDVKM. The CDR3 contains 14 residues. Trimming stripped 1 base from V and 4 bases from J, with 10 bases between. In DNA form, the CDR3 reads TGTGCCAGCAGTTTATTTGGGGGGGCCTATGGCTACACCTTC. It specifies CASSLFGGAYGYTF.

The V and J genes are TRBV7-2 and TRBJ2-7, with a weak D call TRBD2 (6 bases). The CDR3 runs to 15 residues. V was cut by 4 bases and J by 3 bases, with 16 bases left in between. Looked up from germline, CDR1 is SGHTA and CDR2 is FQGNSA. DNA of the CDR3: TGTGCCAGCAGCTCCGGACTACTCGCGTACTACGAGCAGTACTTC. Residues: CASSSGLLAYYEQYF.

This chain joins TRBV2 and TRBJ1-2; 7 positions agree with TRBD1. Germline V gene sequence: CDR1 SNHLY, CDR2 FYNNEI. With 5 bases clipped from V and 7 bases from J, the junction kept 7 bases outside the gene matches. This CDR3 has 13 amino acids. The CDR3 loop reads CASSLQGPGGYTF. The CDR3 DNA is TGTGCCAGCAGTTTACAGGGGCCGGGTGGCTACACCTTC.

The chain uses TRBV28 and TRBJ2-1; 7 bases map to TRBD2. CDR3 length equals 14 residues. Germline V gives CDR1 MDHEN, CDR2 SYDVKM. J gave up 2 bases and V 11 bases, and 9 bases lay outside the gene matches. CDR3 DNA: TGTGCCCTATCTAGCGGAGTTCCCTACAATGAGCAGTTCTTC. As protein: CALSSGVPYNEQFF. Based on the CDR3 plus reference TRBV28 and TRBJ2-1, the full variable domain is DVKVTQSSRYLVKRTGEKVFLECVQDMDHENMFWYRQDPGLGLRLIYFSYDVKMKEKGDIPEGYSVSREKKERFSLILESASTNQTSMYLCALSSGVPYNEQFFGPGTRLTVL.

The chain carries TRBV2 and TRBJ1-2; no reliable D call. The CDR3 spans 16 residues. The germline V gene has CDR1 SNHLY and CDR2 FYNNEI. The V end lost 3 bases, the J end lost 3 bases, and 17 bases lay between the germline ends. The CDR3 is CASSDLSLGSYYGYTF. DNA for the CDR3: TGTGCCAGCAGTGATCTATCCTTAGGGTCGTACTATGGCTACACCTTC.

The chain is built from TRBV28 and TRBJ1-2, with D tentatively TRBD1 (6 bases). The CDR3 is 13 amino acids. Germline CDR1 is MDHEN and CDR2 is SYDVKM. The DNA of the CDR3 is TGTGCAACTTTAAAGCCACAGGGCCACGGCTACACCTTC. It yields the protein CATLKPQGHGYTF.

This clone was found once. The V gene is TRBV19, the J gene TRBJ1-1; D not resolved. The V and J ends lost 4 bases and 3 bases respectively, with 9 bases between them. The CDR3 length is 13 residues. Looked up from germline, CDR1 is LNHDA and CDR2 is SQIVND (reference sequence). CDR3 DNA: TGTGCCAGTAGTAAGTACGGAGACACTGAAGCTTTCTTT. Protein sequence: CASSKYGDTEAFF.

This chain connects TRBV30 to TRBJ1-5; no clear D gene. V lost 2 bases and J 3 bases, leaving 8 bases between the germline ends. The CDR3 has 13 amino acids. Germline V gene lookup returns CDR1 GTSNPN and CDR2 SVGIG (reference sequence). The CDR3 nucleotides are TGTGCCTGGAGTCGGGAGATCAATCAGCCCCAGCATTTT. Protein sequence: CAWSREINQPQHF.

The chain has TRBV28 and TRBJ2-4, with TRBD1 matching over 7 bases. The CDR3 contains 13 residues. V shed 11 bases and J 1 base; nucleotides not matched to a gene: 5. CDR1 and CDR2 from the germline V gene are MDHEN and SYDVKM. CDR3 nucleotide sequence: TGTGCCTGTCAACAGGGGGCCAAAAACATTCAGTACTTC. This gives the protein CACQQGAKNIQYF.

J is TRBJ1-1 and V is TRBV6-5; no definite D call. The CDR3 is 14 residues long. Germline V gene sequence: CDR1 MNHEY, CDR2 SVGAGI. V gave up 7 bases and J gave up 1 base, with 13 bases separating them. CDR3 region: CASTVSRRNTEAFF. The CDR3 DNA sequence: TGTGCCAGCACCGTGAGCAGGAGGAACACTGAAGCTTTCTTT.

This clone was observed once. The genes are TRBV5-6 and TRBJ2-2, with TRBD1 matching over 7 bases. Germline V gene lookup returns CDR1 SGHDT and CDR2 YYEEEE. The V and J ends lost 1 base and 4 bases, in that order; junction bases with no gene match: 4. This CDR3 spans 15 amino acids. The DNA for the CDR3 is TGTGCCAGCAGCTTGCCACAGGGGATCACCGGGGAGCTGTTTTTT. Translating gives CASSLPQGITGELFF.

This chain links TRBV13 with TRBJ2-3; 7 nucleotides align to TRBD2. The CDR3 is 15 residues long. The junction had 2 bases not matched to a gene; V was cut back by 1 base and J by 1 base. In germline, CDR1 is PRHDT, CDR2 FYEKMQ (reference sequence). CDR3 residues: CASSLETSGTDTQYF. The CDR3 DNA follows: TGTGCCAGCAGCTTAGAAACTAGCGGCACAGATACGCAGTATTTT.

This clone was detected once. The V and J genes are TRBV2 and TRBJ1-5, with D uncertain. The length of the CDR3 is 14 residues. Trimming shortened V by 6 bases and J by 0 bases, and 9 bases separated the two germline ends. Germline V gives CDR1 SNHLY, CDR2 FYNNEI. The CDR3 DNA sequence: TGTGCCAGCAGCCAGCTACTTAGCAATCAGCCCCAGCATTTT. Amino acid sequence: CASSQLLSNQPQHF.